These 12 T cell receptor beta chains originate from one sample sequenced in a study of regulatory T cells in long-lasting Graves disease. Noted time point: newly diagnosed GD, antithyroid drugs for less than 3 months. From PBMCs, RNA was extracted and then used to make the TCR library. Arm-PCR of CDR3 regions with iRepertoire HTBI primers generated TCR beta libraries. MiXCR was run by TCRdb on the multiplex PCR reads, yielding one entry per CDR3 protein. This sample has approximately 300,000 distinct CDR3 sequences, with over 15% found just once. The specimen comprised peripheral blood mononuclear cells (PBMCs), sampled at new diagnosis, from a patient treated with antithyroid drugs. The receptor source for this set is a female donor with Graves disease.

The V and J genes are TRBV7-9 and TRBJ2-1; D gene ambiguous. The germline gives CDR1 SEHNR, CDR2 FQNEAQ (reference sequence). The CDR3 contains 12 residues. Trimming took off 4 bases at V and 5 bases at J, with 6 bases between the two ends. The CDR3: CASSSINNEQFF. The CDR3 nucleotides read TGTGCCAGCAGCTCCATTAACAATGAGCAGTTCTTC.

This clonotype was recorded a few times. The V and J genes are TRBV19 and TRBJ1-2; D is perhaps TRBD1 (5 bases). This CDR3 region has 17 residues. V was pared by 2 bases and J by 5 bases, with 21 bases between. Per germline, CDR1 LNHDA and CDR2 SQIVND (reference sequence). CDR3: CASSIIRAGQGLYGYTF. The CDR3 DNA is TGTGCCAGTAGTATAATCCGGGCCGGCCAGGGACTTTATGGCTACACCTTC.

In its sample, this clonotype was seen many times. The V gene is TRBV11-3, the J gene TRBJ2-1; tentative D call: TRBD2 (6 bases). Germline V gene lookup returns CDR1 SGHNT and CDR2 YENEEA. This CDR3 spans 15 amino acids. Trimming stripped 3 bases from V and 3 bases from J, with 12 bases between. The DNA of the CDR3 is TGTGCCAGCAGCTTCGGAGGGCGGGACTACAATGAGCAGTTCTTC. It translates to CASSFGGRDYNEQFF.

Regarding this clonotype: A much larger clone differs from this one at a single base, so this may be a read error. The CDR3 DNA follows: TGTGCCAGCAGCGCATCGGATGGCGAGCAGTTCTTC. Its protein is CASSASDGEQFF. J is TRBJ2-1 and V is TRBV2; no clear D. Trimming removed 6 bases from V and 10 bases from J, with 13 bases in between. Germline V gives CDR1 SNHLY, CDR2 FYNNEI. This CDR3 region has 12 residues.

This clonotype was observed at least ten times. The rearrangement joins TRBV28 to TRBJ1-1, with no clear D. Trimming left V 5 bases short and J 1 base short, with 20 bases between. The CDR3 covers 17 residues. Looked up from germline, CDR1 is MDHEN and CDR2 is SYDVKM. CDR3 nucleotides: TGTGCCAGCAGTCAGAATTTTGGGATGGTGGAGAACACTGAAGCTTTCTTT. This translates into CASSQNFGMVENTEAFF. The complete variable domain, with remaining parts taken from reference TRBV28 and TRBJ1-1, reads DVKVTQSSRYLVKRTGEKVFLECVQDMDHENMFWYRQDPGLGLRLIYFSYDVKMKEKGDIPEGYSVSREKKERFSLILESASTNQTSMYLCASSQNFGMVENTEAFFGQGTRLTVV.

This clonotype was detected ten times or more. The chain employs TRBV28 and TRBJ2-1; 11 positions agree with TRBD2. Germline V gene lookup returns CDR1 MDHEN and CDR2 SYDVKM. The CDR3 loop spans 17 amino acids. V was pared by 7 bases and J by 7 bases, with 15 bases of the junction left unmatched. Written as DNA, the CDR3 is TGTGCCAGCACCCAGGCCCCTTTAGCGGGAGGGCAGAATGAGCAGTTCTTC. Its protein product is CASTQAPLAGGQNEQFF.

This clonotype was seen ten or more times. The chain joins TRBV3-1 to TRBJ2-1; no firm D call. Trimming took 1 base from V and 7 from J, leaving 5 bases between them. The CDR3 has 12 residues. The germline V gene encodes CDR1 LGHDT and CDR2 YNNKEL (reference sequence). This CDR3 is CASSQVANEQFF. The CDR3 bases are TGTGCCAGCAGCCAAGTGGCAAATGAGCAGTTCTTC.

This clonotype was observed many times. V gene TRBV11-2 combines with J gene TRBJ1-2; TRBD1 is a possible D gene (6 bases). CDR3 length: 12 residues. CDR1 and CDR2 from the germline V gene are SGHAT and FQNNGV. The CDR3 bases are TGTGTTTCGGGACACATAAACTATGGCTACACCTTC. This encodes CVSGHINYGYTF.

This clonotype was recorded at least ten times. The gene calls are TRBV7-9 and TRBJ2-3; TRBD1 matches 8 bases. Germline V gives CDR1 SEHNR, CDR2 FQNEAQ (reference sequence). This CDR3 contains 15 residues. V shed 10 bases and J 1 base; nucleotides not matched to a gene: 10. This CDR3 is CATRQGRGGTDTQYF. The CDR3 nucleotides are TGTGCCACCCGACAGGGGCGTGGGGGCACAGATACGCAGTATTTT.

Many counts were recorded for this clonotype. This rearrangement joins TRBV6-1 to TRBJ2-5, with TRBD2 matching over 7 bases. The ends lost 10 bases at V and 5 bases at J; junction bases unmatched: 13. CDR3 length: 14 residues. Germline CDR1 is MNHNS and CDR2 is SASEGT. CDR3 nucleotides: TGTGCCACCACATGGGGCGGGGGATCGGAGACCCAGTACTTC. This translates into CATTWGGGSETQYF.

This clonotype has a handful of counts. CDR3: CSARDPFSNEQFF. CDR3 bases: TGCAGTGCTAGAGACCCCTTCAGCAATGAGCAGTTCTTC. The gene calls are TRBV20-1 and TRBJ2-1; D is unresolved. The germline V and J ends were trimmed by 0 bases and 6 bases, with 9 bases remaining between them. CDR3 length: 13 amino acids. Germline lookup yields CDR1 DFQATT and CDR2 SNEGSKA (reference sequence).

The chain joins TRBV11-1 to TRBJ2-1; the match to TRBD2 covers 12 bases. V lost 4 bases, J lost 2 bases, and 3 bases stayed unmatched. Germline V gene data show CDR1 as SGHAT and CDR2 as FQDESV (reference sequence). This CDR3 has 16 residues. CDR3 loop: CASSWTSGIPYNEQFF. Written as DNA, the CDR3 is TGTGCCAGCAGCTGGACTAGCGGGATCCCCTACAATGAGCAGTTCTTC. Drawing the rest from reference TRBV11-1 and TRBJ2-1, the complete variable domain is EAEVAQSPRYKITEKSQAVAFWCDPISGHATLYWYRQILGQGPELLVQFQDESVVDDSQLPKDRFSAERLKGVDSTLKIQPAELGDSAMYLCASSWTSGIPYNEQFFGPGTRLTVL.